This T cell receptor (beta chain) appears in the sequencing data of a study of STAT5B mutations in CD4+ large granular lymphocyte leukemia. Measured with immunoSEQ multiplex PCR; TCRdb has only the in-frame clones, and not every one. The top ten hold approximately 2.8% of the sample, which has approximately 30,000 clones, 65% to 75% seen once. Germline CDR1 LGHNA, CDR2 YSLEER. V lost 1 base to trimming and J lost 2 bases; unmatched junction nucleotides: 3. This CDR3 region has 15 residues. The clonotype was recovered from a human donor in good health. Sequencing was performed on CD4+ T cells from blood buffy coats. V gene TRBV4-3 combines with J gene TRBJ2-5; the match to TRBD1 covers 8 bases. The DNA of the CDR3 is TGCGCCAGCAGCCAAGCCTGGGACAGGCAAGAGACCCAGTACTTC. Translated, it gives CASSQAWDRQETQYF.